These 23 T cell receptor beta chains came from one sample sequenced in a study of blood T cell repertoires in COVID-19. Produced via immunoSEQ multiplex PCR; TCRdb's table is partial and in-frame only. The sample shows a few hundred thousand clones, 70% to 90% of them seen only once. The specimen sequenced was peripheral blood. The receptors come from a man between 35 and 55 years old with acute or convalescent COVID-19.

The chain is built from TRBV15 and TRBJ1-5; D not certain. The CDR3 has 15 residues. Deletions cut 0 bases from V and 1 base from J, with 7 bases between. Germline V lookup: CDR1 LNHNV, CDR2 YYDKDF (reference sequence). DNA for the CDR3: TGTGCCACCAGCAGAGATGAGGGAAGCAATCAGCCCCAGCATTTT. Amino acid sequence: CATSRDEGSNQPQHF.

The chain joins TRBV10-3 to TRBJ1-1; TRBD1 agrees at 10 bases. The germline CDR1 and CDR2 sequences are ENHRY and SYGVKD. This CDR3 region has 14 residues. The J segment lost 9 bases and the V segment lost 6 bases, leaving 10 bases of the junction unmatched. The CDR3 loop reads CAIRTPGTGEKAFF. The CDR3 DNA follows: TGTGCCATCAGAACTCCGGGGACAGGGGAAAAAGCTTTCTTT.

J is TRBJ2-7 and V is TRBV11-2; a weak D match, TRBD1 (7 bases). V was clipped by 4 bases and J by 4 bases, with 23 bases between them. Germline V gene sequence: CDR1 SGHAT, CDR2 FQNNGV. The CDR3 covers 17 residues. For the CDR3, the DNA is TGTGCCAGCAGCTCAAGTGGAGGGGGGACAGTCTTTTACGAGCAGTACTTC. It codes for CASSSSGGGTVFYEQYF.

The genes are TRBV30 and TRBJ2-3; no reliable D call. This CDR3 spans 13 amino acids. Trimming removed 5 bases at V and 1 base at J, with 10 bases between. Germline CDR1 and CDR2: GTSNPN and SVGIG (reference sequence). The CDR3 region is CAWRATGTDTQYF. The CDR3, as DNA: TGTGCCTGGCGCGCCACAGGCACAGATACGCAGTATTTT.

This clone was counted between two and nine times. The same CDR3 is also encoded by other DNA sequences in this sample. This sequence joins TRBV7-2 and TRBJ1-2; 7 positions match TRBD1. Germline V gives CDR1 SGHTA, CDR2 FQGNSA. V was clipped by 6 bases and J by 9 bases; unmatched bases: 4. The CDR3 consists of 11 residues. The CDR3: CASSSGQRYTF. In DNA, the CDR3 is TGTGCCAGCAGTTCGGGACAGCGCTACACCTTC.

The gene calls are TRBV7-2 and TRBJ1-2; no firm D call. The V gene's germline CDR1 is SGHTA and CDR2 FQGNSA. Between the trimmed V and J ends, which lost 1 base and 8 bases, there was a span of 8 bases. This CDR3 is built from 12 residues. The CDR3 protein is CASSLGPRGYTF. The CDR3 DNA follows: TGTGCCAGCAGCTTAGGTCCGCGGGGCTACACCTTC.

Written as DNA, the CDR3 is TGTGCCAGCAGCCAACTTTTGGCTGATGAGCAGTTCTTC. It codes for CASSQLLADEQFF. The rearrangement uses TRBV3-1 (or the pseudogene TRBV3-2) and TRBJ2-1; D is unclear. Per the germline V gene, CDR1 is LGHDT and CDR2 is YNNKEL (reference sequence). This CDR3 spans 13 amino acids. V lost 2 bases and J lost 8, with 10 bases in between.

V gene TRBV18 combines with J gene TRBJ1-1; TRBD1 matches 10 bases. The CDR3 totals 13 residues. CDR1 is KGHSH, CDR2 LQKENI, per germline. After removal of 6 bases from V and 7 bases from J, the junction contained 5 bases not matched to a gene. The CDR3 spells CASSSDRGGEAFF. CDR3 in DNA: TGTGCCAGCTCTTCGGACAGGGGGGGTGAAGCTTTCTTT.

The V and J genes are TRBV18 and TRBJ1-1; a possible D gene is TRBD1 (6 bases). Trimming cost V 8 bases and J 0 bases, with 13 bases left between them. Looked up from germline, CDR1 is KGHSH and CDR2 is LQKENI. CDR3 length equals 14 residues. The CDR3, as DNA: TGTGCCAGCGAAAAAGGGGGGGTGAACACTGAAGCTTTCTTT. Amino acids: CASEKGGVNTEAFF.

This clone was recorded only once. The rearrangement uses TRBV30 and TRBJ1-2; the D gene is possibly TRBD1 (6 bases). V was pared by 1 base and J by 6 bases, with 9 bases between. The germline gives CDR1 GTSNPN, CDR2 SVGIG (reference sequence). The CDR3 has 12 residues. Here the CDR3 DNA reads TGTGCCTGGAGTGGGGGACAAGATGGCTACACCTTC. Protein sequence: CAWSGGQDGYTF. Looking up the rest from reference TRBV30 and TRBJ1-2 gives the full variable domain: SQTIHQWPATLVQPVGSPLSLECTVEGTSNPNLYWYRQAAGRGLQLLFYSVGIGQISSEVPQNLSASRPQDRQFILSSKKLLLSDSGFYLCAWSGGQDGYTFGSGTRLTVV.

V usage is TRBV7-9 and J usage is TRBJ1-2; TRBD1 agrees at 7 bases. CDR1 is SEHNR and CDR2 is FQNEAQ in the germline V gene (reference sequence). This CDR3 has 13 amino acids. Germline trimming cut 10 bases from V and 6 bases from J; bases unmatched to any gene: 11. CDR3 in DNA: TGTGCCATAGGTGGAGGGGGCATCGATGGCTACACCTTC. Its translation: CAIGGGGIDGYTF. The whole variable domain, remainder taken from reference TRBV7-9 and TRBJ1-2, is DTGVSQNPRHKITKRGQNVTFRCDPISEHNRLYWYRQTLGQGPEFLTYFQNEAQLEKSRLLSDRFSAERPKGSFSTLEIQRTEQGDSAMYLCAIGGGGIDGYTFGSGTRLTVV.

This sequence joins TRBV27 and TRBJ1-5, with 9 bases that match TRBD1. Germline V CDR1 and CDR2: MNHEY, SMNVEV (reference sequence). The CDR3 totals 18 residues. The ends lost 1 base at V and 2 bases at J; junction bases unmatched: 9. The CDR3 loop reads CASSLFGTGNLGNQPQHF. As DNA, the CDR3 is TGTGCCAGCAGTTTATTTGGGACAGGGAATTTAGGCAATCAGCCCCAGCATTTT.

The table lists this clone with a few counts. The V gene is TRBV11-2, the J gene TRBJ1-4, with 7 bases matching TRBD1. Germline CDR1 reads SGHAT; CDR2 reads FQNNGV. This CDR3 is 14 amino acids long. The junction had 11 bases not matched to a gene; V was cut back by 8 bases and J by 8 bases. CDR3 coding DNA: TGTGCCAGCGGAAATGGACAGGTTGGCGAAAAACTGTTTTTT. This translates into CASGNGQVGEKLFF.

This chain uses TRBV2 with TRBJ2-1; 13 nucleotides agree with TRBD2. Losses at the gene ends were 0 bases for V and 7 bases for J; bases not matched to a gene: 0. CDR1 and CDR2 (germline): SNHLY, FYNNEI. The CDR3 has 15 residues. The CDR3 is CASSEATSGGNEQFF. The CDR3 region has the DNA TGTGCCAGCAGTGAAGCGACTAGCGGGGGGAATGAGCAGTTCTTC.

The chain recombines TRBV27 with TRBJ1-1, with D perhaps TRBD1 (5 bases). The CDR3 has 14 residues. Germline CDR1 reads MNHEY; CDR2 reads SMNVEV (reference sequence). V was cut by 0 bases and J by 5 bases, with 10 bases left in between. CDR3 in amino acids: CASSLSGGQTEAFF. The CDR3 DNA is TGTGCCAGCAGTTTATCGGGGGGTCAGACTGAAGCTTTCTTT.

The CDR3 loop is CASSVHRDPLSDGYTF. The CDR3 nucleotides are TGTGCCAGCAGCGTCCACAGGGATCCCCTATCGGATGGCTACACCTTC. The V gene is TRBV9, the J gene TRBJ1-2; maybe TRBD1 (6 bases). This CDR3 spans 16 amino acids. Per the germline V gene, CDR1 is SGDLS and CDR2 is YYNGEE. V was pared by 2 bases and J by 6 bases, with 20 bases between.

This clone appeared once. The CDR3 sequence is CASSTGGTQYF. The CDR3 DNA follows: TGTGCCAGTAGTACGGGGGGGACGCAGTATTTT. The chain recombines TRBV19 with TRBJ2-3; 8 nucleotides align to TRBD2. CDR3 length equals 11 residues. Germline CDR1 is LNHDA and CDR2 is SQIVND (reference sequence). V shed 4 bases, J shed 9 bases, and the junction held 0 bases outside the gene matches. Full variable domain (missing parts from reference TRBV19 and TRBJ2-3): DGGITQSPKYLFRKEGQNVTLSCEQNLNHDAMYWYRQDPGQGLRLIYYSQIVNDFQKGDIAEGYSVSREKKESFPLTVTSAQKNPTAFYLCASSTGGTQYFGPGTRLTVL.

The chain carries TRBV12-5 and TRBJ2-5; 11 bases agree with TRBD1. Germline trimming cut 4 bases from V and 4 bases from J; bases unmatched to any gene: 5. The length of the CDR3 is 15 residues. The V gene's germline CDR1 is LGHNT and CDR2 FRNRAP. CDR3 bases: TGTGCTAGTGGTTGGGGGACAGGGGGAGGAGAGACCCAGTACTTC. The encoded protein is CASGWGTGGGETQYF.

The V and J genes are TRBV15 and TRBJ1-5; 7 nucleotides line up with TRBD1. The CDR3 is made up of 14 amino acids. With 0 bases clipped from V and 7 bases from J, the junction kept 3 bases outside the gene matches. CDR1 is LNHNV, CDR2 YYDKDF, per germline (reference sequence). DNA of the CDR3: TGTGCCACCAGCAGAGATACAGGGGCGCAGCCCCAGCATTTT. Protein product: CATSRDTGAQPQHF.

The CDR3 region has the DNA TGTGCCACCAGCAGAGATGTAGCGGGGCCCCAAGAGACCCAGTACTTC. It is translated as CATSRDVAGPQETQYF. This chain links TRBV15 with TRBJ2-5; 8 bases are shared with TRBD2. The CDR3 is made up of 16 amino acids. After removal of 0 bases from V and 1 base from J, the junction contained 4 bases not matched to a gene. CDR1 is LNHNV and CDR2 is YYDKDF in the germline V gene (reference sequence).

This chain joins TRBV7-2 and TRBJ2-3, with a possible D match to TRBD2 (5 bases). V lost 4 bases to trimming and J lost 8 bases, with 10 bases between them. The CDR3 spans 12 residues. Germline CDR1 and CDR2: SGHTA and FQGNSA. The CDR3 reads CASSYDYGTQYF. In nucleotides, the CDR3 is TGTGCCAGCAGCTACGACTATGGTACGCAGTATTTT. The full variable domain, rest sourced from reference TRBV7-2 and TRBJ2-3, is GAGVSQSPSNKVTEKGKDVELRCDPISGHTALYWYRQSLGQGLEFLIYFQGNSAPDKSGLPSDRFSAERTGGSVSTLTIQRTQQEDSAVYLCASSYDYGTQYFGPGTRLTVL.

The chain has TRBV5-6 and TRBJ1-6, with 7 bases lining up with TRBD1. Per the germline V gene, CDR1 is SGHDT and CDR2 is YYEEEE. The CDR3 is 15 residues long. Unmatched junction bases numbered 9, after V lost 3 bases and J lost 9 bases. The CDR3 region is CASSSRQGRVSPLHF. In nucleotides, the CDR3 is TGTGCCAGCAGCTCAAGACAGGGTAGGGTTTCACCCCTCCACTTT.

The chain uses TRBV15 and TRBJ1-2; D gene unclear. Trimming removed 0 bases from V and 8 bases from J, with 7 bases in between. Germline CDR1 LNHNV, CDR2 YYDKDF (reference sequence). CDR3 length equals 12 residues. CDR3 bases: TGTGCCACCAGCAGAGAATACTGGGGCTACACCTTC. It is translated as CATSREYWGYTF.